This T cell receptor (beta chain) appears in the sequencing data of a study of T cells in Graves' hyperthyroidism and ophthalmopathy. TCR beta CDR3 region amplification was performed from RNA transcripts. In the first-round RT-PCR of the TCR CDR3, the HTBI primer set was used. TCRdb passed the multiplex PCR reads through MiXCR, listing each CDR3 protein once. The sample lists 450,000 to 650,000 distinct CDR3 sequences, roughly 17% occurring once. This CDR3 has 14 amino acids. Per the germline V gene, CDR1 is DFQATT and CDR2 is SNEGSKA (reference sequence). Trimming stripped 2 bases from V and 1 base from J, with 11 bases between. The diagnoses drew upon clinical symptoms, serum thyroxine and TRAb, thyroid ultrasound and orbital computed tomography. Fresh 10 ml peripheral blood yielded PBMCs.

Sequencing used blood. This sequence was found in a woman aged 18 to 35 with Graves' ophthalmopathy. The rearrangement links TRBV20-1 to TRBJ1-1; D is unresolved. The CDR3 protein is CSARKREKNTEAFF. CDR3 nucleotide sequence: TGCAGTGCTAGAAAGAGGGAAAAGAACACTGAAGCTTTCTTT.